This TCR beta chain was captured by sequencing in a study of blood T cell repertoires in COVID-19. CDR1 LGHDT and CDR2 YNNKEL come from the germline V gene (reference sequence). The CDR3 covers 17 residues. The V gene end was trimmed by 0 bases and the J gene end by 2 bases; junction bases not matched to a gene: 5. Some clones are missing from TCRdb's copy, which holds only in-frame ones; the method was immunoSEQ multiplex PCR. The sample consists of approximately 56,000 clones, about 90% of them appearing once. V is TRBV3-1 (or the pseudogene TRBV3-2) and J is TRBJ2-5, with 11 positions matching TRBD2. Sequenced: peripheral blood. This clonotype was sampled from a man older than 75 with active or convalescent COVID-19. The CDR3 loop is CASSQEVGLAEQETQYF. CDR3 in DNA: TGTGCCAGCAGCCAAGAGGTGGGACTAGCGGAACAAGAGACCCAGTACTTC.